These T cell receptor beta chains were read from a single sample in a study of T cell repertoires in cytomegalovirus infection. One entry per CDR3 protein, called by TCRdb with MiXCR from the reads. The data hold roughly 500,000 distinct CDR3 sequences, with more than 15% observed a single time. Specimen: CD8+ T cells from PBMCs. These receptors were taken from a human donor in good health (CMV status not recorded). Some clones in this sample may be carry-over from other donors' samples. CDR3s include the opening cysteine and the closing phenylalanine or tryptophan. The order of the fields is D gene, V gene, clone size, J gene, CDR3 DNA, CDR3 protein. D genes are given only for firm matches. Only some rows state a clone size, as once, few, many or a class for expanded clones.

d_gene: .
v_gene: TRBV7-3
abundance: few
j_gene: TRBJ1-3
CDR3nt: TGTGCCAGCAGCCCCGATCCTGGAAACACCATATATTTT
CDR3aa: CASSPDPGNTIYF

d_gene: TRBD1
v_gene: TRBV10-3
abundance: few
j_gene: TRBJ2-7
CDR3nt: TGTGCCATCAGGGACAGGGCCCCAGGGGAGCAGTACTTC
CDR3aa: CAIRDRAPGEQYF

d_gene: TRBD2
v_gene: TRBV11-2
abundance: many
j_gene: TRBJ2-7
CDR3nt: TGTGCCAGCAGCTTAGTCCTAGCGGGAGGGCCGGGGTCACACGAGCAGTACTTC
CDR3aa: CASSLVLAGGPGSHEQYF

d_gene: .
v_gene: TRBV12-3/TRBV12-4
abundance: many
j_gene: TRBJ1-5
CDR3nt: TGTGCCAGCAGTTCCTCGCACCAGGGTATCAGCAATCAGCCCCAGCATTTT
CDR3aa: CASSSSHQGISNQPQHF

d_gene: .
v_gene: TRBV12-3/TRBV12-4
abundance: .
j_gene: TRBJ1-2
CDR3nt: TGTGCCAGCAGTTTGGGTGGGGGGGGGAACTATGGCTACACCTTC
CDR3aa: CASSLGGGGNYGYTF

d_gene: TRBD2
v_gene: TRBV2
abundance: .
j_gene: TRBJ2-7
CDR3nt: TGTGCCAGCCGGGGGGGCGAGCAGTACTTC
CDR3aa: CASRGGEQYF

d_gene: TRBD1
v_gene: TRBV27
abundance: once
j_gene: TRBJ2-3
CDR3nt: TGTGCCAGCAGTTCGTTACAGGGGATTAAAGATACGCAGTATTTT
CDR3aa: CASSSLQGIKDTQYF

d_gene: TRBD1
v_gene: TRBV7-9
abundance: many
j_gene: TRBJ1-5
CDR3nt: TGTGCCAGCGGACCCTCAGGGGGGGGCAATCAGCCCCAGCATTTT
CDR3aa: CASGPSGGGNQPQHF

d_gene: .
v_gene: TRBV20-1
abundance: few
j_gene: TRBJ1-3
CDR3nt: TGCAGTGCTAGCGTAGCGGTTGGGGGACTGAGCCCTGGAAACACCATATATTTT
CDR3aa: CSASVAVGGLSPGNTIYF

d_gene: .
v_gene: TRBV15
abundance: few
j_gene: TRBJ2-1
CDR3nt: TGTGCCACCAGCAGAGAGGCAGCCTACAATGAGCAGTTCTTC
CDR3aa: CATSREAAYNEQFF

d_gene: .
v_gene: TRBV27
abundance: .
j_gene: TRBJ2-2
CDR3nt: TGTGCCAGCAACACCCAGGGAGCTAACACCGGGGAGCTGTTTTTT
CDR3aa: CASNTQGANTGELFF

d_gene: TRBD2
v_gene: TRBV20-1
abundance: few
j_gene: TRBJ2-2
CDR3nt: TGCAGTGCTAGAGTGGGTAGCGGGAGGACCGGGGAGCTGTTTTTT
CDR3aa: CSARVGSGRTGELFF

d_gene: .
v_gene: TRBV28
abundance: .
j_gene: TRBJ1-5
CDR3nt: TGTGCCAGCAGTTTCACGGGGTTCAATCAGCCCCCGCATTTT
CDR3aa: CASSFTGFNQPPHF

d_gene: TRBD2
v_gene: TRBV4-1
abundance: many
j_gene: TRBJ2-7
CDR3nt: TGCGCCAGCAGCCAAGATTTTTACCTAGCGGGAGTTGAGCAGTACTTC
CDR3aa: CASSQDFYLAGVEQYF

d_gene: .
v_gene: TRBV4-1
abundance: .
j_gene: TRBJ2-2
CDR3nt: TGCGCCAGCAGCCAAGGGAGACAGAGCACCGGGGAGCTGTTTTTT
CDR3aa: CASSQGRQSTGELFF

d_gene: .
v_gene: TRBV5-5
abundance: .
j_gene: TRBJ2-3
CDR3nt: TGTGCCAGCAGCCGGGACATACCAGATACGCAGTATTTT
CDR3aa: CASSRDIPDTQYF

d_gene: TRBD2
v_gene: TRBV6-1
abundance: few
j_gene: TRBJ2-1
CDR3nt: TGTGCCAGCAGTGAATTGGCGGGGGGCACCTCCTACAATGAGCAGTTCTTC
CDR3aa: CASSELAGGTSYNEQFF

d_gene: TRBD2
v_gene: TRBV27
abundance: .
j_gene: TRBJ2-1
CDR3nt: TGTGCCAGCGCCCTCCCCGGACTAGCGGGACGGGTTGAGCAGTTCTTC
CDR3aa: CASALPGLAGRVEQFF

d_gene: TRBD1
v_gene: TRBV28
abundance: few
j_gene: TRBJ1-6
CDR3nt: TGTGCCAGCAGTTTGATGGCGACAGGGCATTCACCCCTCCACTTT
CDR3aa: CASSLMATGHSPLHF

d_gene: TRBD1
v_gene: TRBV3-1
abundance: few
j_gene: TRBJ2-2
CDR3nt: TGTGCCAGCAGCCAAGGGGACAGGGCCGGGGAGCTGTTTTTT
CDR3aa: CASSQGDRAGELFF

d_gene: .
v_gene: TRBV28
abundance: many
j_gene: TRBJ2-7
CDR3nt: TGTGCCAGCAGTCCCGACCGGGCGTTGATCGACGAGCAGTACTTC
CDR3aa: CASSPDRALIDEQYF

d_gene: TRBD1
v_gene: TRBV7-9
abundance: many
j_gene: TRBJ2-1
CDR3nt: TGTGCCAGCAGCGAGGGACAGGGCAATGAGCAGTTCTTC
CDR3aa: CASSEGQGNEQFF

d_gene: .
v_gene: TRBV6-2/TRBV6-3
abundance: .
j_gene: TRBJ2-1
CDR3nt: TGTGCCAGCACCGGAGGGTGGCGACACTCCTACAATGAGCAGTTCTTC
CDR3aa: CASTGGWRHSYNEQFF

d_gene: .
v_gene: TRBV2
abundance: .
j_gene: TRBJ1-5
CDR3nt: TGTGCCAGCGGGGAGAAGCCCCAGCATTTT
CDR3aa: CASGEKPQHF

d_gene: .
v_gene: TRBV27
abundance: many
j_gene: TRBJ2-1
CDR3nt: TGTGCCAGCAGTGCCAGGACACTTGGACTATACAATGAGCAGTTCTTC
CDR3aa: CASSARTLGLYNEQFF

d_gene: .
v_gene: TRBV6-5
abundance: few
j_gene: TRBJ1-4
CDR3nt: TGTGCCAGCAGTTCCCGGGCTAATGAAAAACTGTTTTTT
CDR3aa: CASSSRANEKLFF

d_gene: .
v_gene: TRBV2
abundance: .
j_gene: TRBJ1-5
CDR3nt: TGTGCCAGCAGTGAAAACAGATATAGCAATCAGCCCCAGCATTTT
CDR3aa: CASSENRYSNQPQHF

d_gene: TRBD2
v_gene: TRBV3-1
abundance: .
j_gene: TRBJ2-5
CDR3nt: TGTGCCAGCAGCCCAGGAGGAAGCGGGGGGCTAGAGACCCAGTACTTC
CDR3aa: CASSPGGSGGLETQYF

d_gene: .
v_gene: TRBV11-1
abundance: few
j_gene: TRBJ2-1
CDR3nt: TGTGCCAGCAGCCCAAATTATCGGGAGTACAATGAGCAGTTCTTC
CDR3aa: CASSPNYREYNEQFF

d_gene: .
v_gene: TRBV27
abundance: .
j_gene: TRBJ2-7
CDR3nt: TGTGCCAGCAGTGGAGGAACAGCCCCCTACGAGCAGTACTTC
CDR3aa: CASSGGTAPYEQYF

d_gene: .
v_gene: TRBV5-4
abundance: many
j_gene: TRBJ2-7
CDR3nt: TGTGCCAGCAGCTTGGGACAGCGCTCCTACGAGCAGTACTTC
CDR3aa: CASSLGQRSYEQYF

d_gene: .
v_gene: TRBV28
abundance: many
j_gene: TRBJ1-1
CDR3nt: TGTGCCAGCAGTTGGGGGGATGGGACGGATAATAAACTTGCTTTCTTT
CDR3aa: CASSWGDGTDNKLAFF

d_gene: .
v_gene: TRBV27
abundance: many
j_gene: TRBJ1-2
CDR3nt: TGTGCCAGCAGGCTACAGGCCAGCGATGGCTACACCTTC
CDR3aa: CASRLQASDGYTF

d_gene: TRBD1
v_gene: TRBV7-2
abundance: many
j_gene: TRBJ2-1
CDR3nt: TGTGCCAGCAGCCCAGGGGGCGCGGTATACAATGAGCAGTTCTTC
CDR3aa: CASSPGGAVYNEQFF

d_gene: .
v_gene: TRBV7-9
abundance: many
j_gene: TRBJ1-1
CDR3nt: TGTGCCAGCAGCTTAGTCAAGGACACTGAAGCTTTCTTT
CDR3aa: CASSLVKDTEAFF

d_gene: .
v_gene: TRBV29-1
abundance: .
j_gene: TRBJ1-2
CDR3nt: TGCAGCGTTGAAGAAAGGCAGTTCTATGGCTACACCTTC
CDR3aa: CSVEERQFYGYTF

d_gene: TRBD2
v_gene: TRBV9
abundance: few
j_gene: TRBJ2-1
CDR3nt: TGTGCCAGCAGCGCCCCAAGCGGGAAGTCCTACAATGAGCAGTTCTTC
CDR3aa: CASSAPSGKSYNEQFF

d_gene: TRBD1
v_gene: TRBV12-3/TRBV12-4
abundance: .
j_gene: TRBJ2-5
CDR3nt: TGTGCCAGCAGTTTACCGGGGACAGGGGTAGAGACCCAGTACTTC
CDR3aa: CASSLPGTGVETQYF

d_gene: TRBD2
v_gene: TRBV9
abundance: .
j_gene: TRBJ2-5
CDR3nt: TGTGCCAGCAGCGTAGTAGCGGGGGGAATCCAAGAGACCCAGTACTTC
CDR3aa: CASSVVAGGIQETQYF

d_gene: TRBD2
v_gene: TRBV7-3
abundance: .
j_gene: TRBJ2-1
CDR3nt: TGTGCCAGCAGCTTAAGCGGGGGGCCCCCCTCCTACAATGAGCAGTTCTTC
CDR3aa: CASSLSGGPPSYNEQFF

d_gene: .
v_gene: TRBV7-6
abundance: many
j_gene: TRBJ1-2
CDR3nt: TGTGCCAGCAGCTTAGTGCTGCAGGGGCGAGCTAACTATGGCTACACCTTC
CDR3aa: CASSLVLQGRANYGYTF

d_gene: .
v_gene: TRBV6-5
abundance: many
j_gene: TRBJ2-7
CDR3nt: TGTGCCAGCAGTTACTCCCAACCCTCCTACGAGCAGTACTTC
CDR3aa: CASSYSQPSYEQYF

d_gene: .
v_gene: TRBV12-3/TRBV12-4
abundance: .
j_gene: TRBJ2-7
CDR3nt: TGTGCCAGCAGCGACTCAGCGGGCCCCAGGGAGCAGTACTTC
CDR3aa: CASSDSAGPREQYF

d_gene: .
v_gene: TRBV4-1
abundance: .
j_gene: TRBJ1-1
CDR3nt: TGCGCCAGCAGCCAAGAGGTGCGGGGGCACACTGAAGCTTTCTTT
CDR3aa: CASSQEVRGHTEAFF

d_gene: TRBD1
v_gene: TRBV7-9
abundance: many
j_gene: TRBJ1-2
CDR3nt: TGTGCCAGCGAAGGGACAGGGGGAGCTGCTTCTGGTAACTATGGCTACACCTTC
CDR3aa: CASEGTGGAASGNYGYTF

d_gene: TRBD2
v_gene: TRBV20-1
abundance: .
j_gene: TRBJ2-5
CDR3nt: TGCAGTGCTAGAAAGACTAGCGTCGGGGAGACCCAGTACTTC
CDR3aa: CSARKTSVGETQYF

d_gene: .
v_gene: TRBV23-1
abundance: few
j_gene: TRBJ1-5
CDR3nt: TGCGCCAGCAGTCAATCGCGTCGGGACCGGGACTATAGCAATCAGCCCCAGCATTTT
CDR3aa: CASSQSRRDRDYSNQPQHF

d_gene: .
v_gene: TRBV6-5
abundance: .
j_gene: TRBJ2-7
CDR3nt: TGTGCCAGCAGTTACGGGCTAGCTGGCGAGCAGTACTTC
CDR3aa: CASSYGLAGEQYF

d_gene: .
v_gene: TRBV5-1
abundance: few
j_gene: TRBJ2-7
CDR3nt: TGCGCCAGCAGACAGGACTACGAGCAGTACTTC
CDR3aa: CASRQDYEQYF

d_gene: TRBD2
v_gene: TRBV15
abundance: .
j_gene: TRBJ2-7
CDR3nt: TGTGCCACCAGCAGGAGCGGGGGGGCCCGCGAGCAGTACTTC
CDR3aa: CATSRSGGAREQYF

d_gene: .
v_gene: TRBV12-3/TRBV12-4
abundance: many
j_gene: TRBJ1-6
CDR3nt: TGTGCCAGCAGAGGGGACATATATTCACCCCTCCACTTT
CDR3aa: CASRGDIYSPLHF

d_gene: .
v_gene: TRBV5-6
abundance: few
j_gene: TRBJ2-7
CDR3nt: TGTGCCAGCAGCCGGACAACCTTCGAGCAGTACTTC
CDR3aa: CASSRTTFEQYF

d_gene: TRBD1
v_gene: TRBV7-8
abundance: many
j_gene: TRBJ2-5
CDR3nt: TGTGCCAGCAGCCCCCGGAGTATGGGACAGGTCCAAGAGACCCAGTACTTC
CDR3aa: CASSPRSMGQVQETQYF

d_gene: .
v_gene: TRBV20-1
abundance: few
j_gene: TRBJ2-7
CDR3nt: TGCAGTGCTAGTTTACCCGTAGGAGTTCACGAGCAGTACTTC
CDR3aa: CSASLPVGVHEQYF